These 10 T cell receptor beta chains share one sample of origin, sequenced in a study of pediatric ulcerative colitis (dated by TCRdb to about 2019). Receptors were amplified or captured by the immunoSEQ multiplex PCR assay. TCRdb holds this immuneACCESS table with in-frame rearrangements only. Some clones are missing; in checked studies, unresolved V genes explain under half, and the rest has no known cause. This sample has tens of thousands of clones in its table, and over 70% of those were observed once. Approximately 1.5% of the sample is taken by the ten largest. The sequencing sample was made of blood. The source of these receptors is a boy aged 5-17 years who was a control in a study of pediatric ulcerative colitis.

This chain uses TRBV27 with TRBJ2-5; D may be TRBD1 or TRBD2 (5 bases each). From germline, CDR1 is MNHEY and CDR2 SMNVEV (reference sequence). Trimming cost V 5 bases and J 7 bases, with 20 bases left between them. The CDR3 sequence is 15 residues long. In nucleotides, the CDR3 is TGTGCCAGCAGTCTGGGACGCAAACGACGGGGGACCCAGTACTTC. Protein: CASSLGRKRRGTQYF.

The rearrangement uses TRBV5-1 and TRBJ1-1; no firm D call. This CDR3 spans 14 amino acids. V was clipped by 0 bases and J by 4 bases, with 10 bases between them. Germline loops: CDR1 SGHRS, CDR2 YFSETQ. CDR3 residues: CASSLGGLGTEAFF. CDR3 sequence (DNA): TGCGCCAGCAGCTTGGGCGGTTTGGGCACTGAAGCTTTCTTT.

The chain carries TRBV28 and TRBJ1-1; tentatively, D is TRBD1 (6 bases). Germline CDR1 reads MDHEN; CDR2 reads SYDVKM. The CDR3 is 14 residues long. V was pared by 4 bases and J by 6 bases, with 15 bases between. Here the CDR3 reads CASSSYKGGAEAFF. The CDR3 DNA reads as TGTGCCAGCAGTTCATATAAGGGGGGAGCTGAAGCTTTCTTT.

V usage is TRBV9 and J usage is TRBJ2-2, with D unresolved. Per the germline V gene, CDR1 is SGDLS and CDR2 is YYNGEE. V was cut by 4 bases and J by 6 bases, with 4 bases left in between. There are 11 residues in the CDR3. This CDR3 is CASSQAGELFF. In DNA, the CDR3 is TGTGCCAGCAGCCAAGCCGGGGAGCTGTTTTTT.

The V call is TRBV5-1, the J call TRBJ1-1; TRBD1 agrees at 7 bases. The CDR3 runs 15 residues. V trimming: 2 bases; J trimming: 3 bases; junction bases outside the gene matches: 7. Germline CDR1 and CDR2: SGHRS and YFSETQ. This CDR3 reads CASSFQTGSDTEAFF. CDR3 in DNA: TGCGCCAGCAGCTTTCAGACAGGGAGCGACACTGAAGCTTTCTTT.

The chain carries TRBV21-1 and TRBJ1-2. TRBV21-1 corresponds to a pseudogene. This CDR3 contains 13 residues. The CDR3 nucleotides read TGTGCCAGCAGCAAATGCTTTGGCTATGGCTACACCTTC. It encodes CASSKCFGYGYTF.

This clone was counted between two and nine times. V usage is TRBV10-3 and J usage is TRBJ2-2; 9 nucleotides match TRBD2. CDR1 ENHRY and CDR2 SYGVKD come from the germline V gene. The CDR3 spans 15 residues. Trimming took 4 bases from V and 4 from J; bases not matched to a gene: 4. The CDR3 nucleotides are TGTGCCATCAGTGTGGAAGCGGGAGGCACCGGGGAGCTGTTTTTT. The encoded protein is CAISVEAGGTGELFF.

The chain carries TRBV11-2 and TRBJ2-7, with D perhaps matching TRBD2 (5 bases). Germline CDR1 is SGHAT and CDR2 is FQNNGV. With 1 base removed from V and 3 bases from J, the gap between germline ends came to 10 bases. The CDR3 consists of 14 residues. Here the CDR3 reads CASSLASTVYEQYF. CDR3 nucleotides: TGTGCCAGCAGCTTAGCTAGCACCGTCTACGAGCAGTACTTC.

This chain connects TRBV30 to TRBJ1-4; unclear D gene. Germline V gives CDR1 GTSNPN, CDR2 SVGIG (reference sequence). The CDR3 spans 13 residues. V was shortened by 0 bases and J by 13 bases, with 15 bases between the two germline ends. CDR3 region: CAWSVEGKKVLFF. The CDR3 DNA follows: TGTGCCTGGAGTGTAGAGGGAAAGAAGGTACTGTTTTTT.

V usage is TRBV6-5 and J usage is TRBJ2-1; D uncertain. Germline V lookup: CDR1 MNHEY, CDR2 SVGAGI. The V gene lost 8 bases and the J gene lost 2 bases, with 16 bases spanning the gap. This CDR3 region has 15 residues. The CDR3 nucleotides are TGTGCCAGCGGGGTCGACCGCCCGCCCTACAATGAGCAGTTCTTC. Translation gives CASGVDRPPYNEQFF.